The entry that follows covers one T cell receptor (beta chain) sequence. Its specificity is not known. The source of the sample is a study of CXCR3-negative and CXCR3-positive naive CD8 T cells. Whole-study results and caveats: Higher TRB CDR3 hydrophobicity marked CXCR3-positive naive cells relative to CXCR3-negative naive cells. With respect to TRBV-TRBJ usage, naive CXCR3-negative and CXCR3-positive cells were similar; memory differed.

CDR1 LNHNV and CDR2 YYDKDF come from the germline V gene (reference sequence). CDR3 length: 13 amino acids. Triplicate sorting captured 300,000 to 350,000 cells each from every CD8+ T cell subset. Each TRB cDNA library was prepared by 5' RACE (with UMI labels). Using the 5' RACE reads, TCRdb records one entry per CDR3 protein without DNA. This sample's table reports around 7,000 distinct CDR3 sequences. The sequencing input was naive CXCR3+ CD8+ T cells from blood. Noted subset: CD45RO-CCR7+CD27+CD95- naive CD8+ T cells expressing CXCR3 (TNR3+). The TCR comes from a human donor in good health. Some clones in this sample may be carry-over from other donors' samples. The chain combines TRBV15 with TRBJ2-7; TCRdb names TRBD1, which stays unverified in the absence of DNA. CDR3 sequence: CATSYGQSYEQYF.